This T cell receptor beta chain was sequenced for a study of blood T cells in healthy people across ages. Study-level results: Naive CD4+ cells and diversity were both higher in long-lived donors than in aged donors. Getting older went along with TCR beta diversity per million T cells dropping roughly linearly.

Germline V lookup: CDR1 DFQATT, CDR2 SNEGSKA (reference sequence). V dropped 4 bases and J dropped 4 bases, with 16 bases sitting between them. This CDR3 has 14 residues. This clonotype was observed a handful of times. Its antigen is not identified. For the second PCR, which ran for about 6 to 11 cycles, a sample-barcoded 5' primer and a J-beta primer mix were used. TCRdb redid the calling of the 5' RACE reads with MiXCR, one entry per CDR3 protein. The repertoire holds approximately 690,000 distinct CDR3 sequences, with about 43% as singletons. About 10 milliliters of peripheral blood were drawn from each donor into EDTA-treated tubes.

The gene calls are TRBV20-1 and TRBJ1-2; the D is unclear. The sequence came from an elderly man in good health. The sequencing input was blood. Here the CDR3 reads CSAISRHLRYGYTF. The CDR3 DNA sequence: TGCAGTGCTATCAGTCGACACCTCCGCTATGGCTACACCTTC.